A single sample gave rise to the 10 T cell receptor beta chains below, sequenced in a study of blood T cell repertoires in COVID-19. TCRdb keeps only in-frame clones here, not all; method: immunoSEQ multiplex PCR. Among 80,000 to 95,000 clones listed, approximately 77% were seen once. The sample taken for sequencing was peripheral blood. All receptors derive from a woman over 75 with acute or convalescent COVID-19.

This chain joins TRBV20-1 and TRBJ2-3; D is unclear. This CDR3 spans 11 amino acids. The germline gives CDR1 DFQATT, CDR2 SNEGSKA (reference sequence). With 5 bases removed from V and 2 bases from J, the gap between germline ends came to 5 bases. For the CDR3, the DNA is TGCAGTGCTTTATACACAGATACGCAGTATTTT. Protein sequence: CSALYTDTQYF.

The chain recombines TRBV7-8 with TRBJ1-5; 7 positions agree with TRBD1. Germline CDR1 SGHVS, CDR2 FQNEAQ. The CDR3 has 15 amino acids. Germline trimming cut 6 bases from V and 4 bases from J; bases unmatched to any gene: 9. The CDR3 DNA reads TGTGCCAGCAGATCCGACAGGGCAGGGAATCAGCCCCAGCATTTT. This gives the protein CASRSDRAGNQPQHF.

This clone was recorded once. The chain is built from TRBV5-4 and TRBJ1-6; weak D call: TRBD1 (5 bases). V dropped 3 bases and J dropped 4 bases, with 8 bases sitting between them. Germline CDR1 reads SGHNT; CDR2 reads YYREEE (reference sequence). CDR3 length equals 14 residues. CDR3 loop: CASSSAGYNSPLHF. The DNA of the CDR3 is TGTGCCAGCAGCTCGGCAGGGTATAATTCACCCCTCCACTTT.

The CDR3 loop reads CASSPGQGHQPQHF. In DNA form, the CDR3 reads TGTGCCAGCAGCCCTGGACAGGGACATCAGCCCCAGCATTTT. The rearrangement uses TRBV7-9 and TRBJ1-5; 8 bases are a match to TRBD1. The CDR3 has 14 amino acids. Germline V CDR1 and CDR2: SEHNR, FQNEAQ (reference sequence). V shed 5 bases, J shed 5 bases, and the junction held 5 bases outside the gene matches.

The chain recombines TRBV28 with TRBJ1-2, with 9 bases aligning to TRBD1. The V segment lost 5 bases and the J segment 4 bases; nucleotides outside the gene matches: 11. Germline CDR1 is MDHEN and CDR2 is SYDVKM. This CDR3 is 16 amino acids long. The CDR3: CASSILQGALRYGYTF. The CDR3 nucleotides read TGTGCCAGCAGTATTCTACAGGGGGCATTGCGCTATGGCTACACCTTC.

CDR3 in amino acids: CASSLSSGTYTGELFF. In DNA, the CDR3 is TGTGCCAGCAGCTTGTCTAGCGGGACCTACACCGGGGAGCTGTTTTTT. The chain couples TRBV5-4 to TRBJ2-2, with 9 bases identical to TRBD2. Germline CDR1 reads SGHNT; CDR2 reads YYREEE (reference sequence). The CDR3 extends over 16 amino acids. V trimming: 1 base; J trimming: 3 bases; junction bases outside the gene matches: 4. The entire variable domain, with the rest obtained from reference TRBV5-4 and TRBJ2-2, is as follows: ETGVTQSPTHLIKTRGQQVTLRCSSQSGHNTVSWYQQALGQGPQFIFQYYREEENGRGNFPPRFSGLQFPNYSSELNVNALELDDSALYLCASSLSSGTYTGELFFGEGSRLTVL.

The CDR3 nucleotides are TGCGCCAGCAGCCCTCTCCTGGCGGGAGGGACCGGGGAGCTGTTTTTT. It encodes CASSPLLAGGTGELFF. The chain combines TRBV5-1 with TRBJ2-2; 9 positions agree with TRBD2. The junction had 9 bases not matched to a gene; V was cut back by 4 bases and J by 5 bases. CDR3 length equals 16 residues. Germline loops: CDR1 SGHRS, CDR2 YFSETQ.

This chain links TRBV30 with TRBJ2-1, with 16 nucleotides matching TRBD2. J was trimmed by 10 bases and V by 5 bases; bases with no gene match: 8. Germline values: CDR1 GTSNPN, CDR2 SVGIG (reference sequence). The CDR3 has 15 amino acids. The CDR3 sequence: CAWATGTSGRGEQFF. CDR3 coding DNA: TGTGCCTGGGCCACCGGGACTAGCGGGAGGGGAGAGCAGTTCTTC.

V is TRBV7-2 and J is TRBJ2-3; 13 bases align to TRBD2. The CDR3 contains 14 residues. Per the germline V gene, CDR1 is SGHTA and CDR2 is FQGNSA. Trimming at V came to 5 bases and at J to 8 bases, leaving 4 bases not matched to a gene. The CDR3 sequence: CASSLLAGGSTQYF. In DNA, the CDR3 is TGTGCCAGCAGCCTACTAGCGGGGGGGAGTACGCAGTATTTT.

This chain uses TRBV19 with TRBJ2-1; 8 nucleotides agree with TRBD1. This CDR3 is built from 13 residues. Germline trimming cut 3 bases from V and 6 bases from J; bases unmatched to any gene: 1. The germline gives CDR1 LNHDA, CDR2 SQIVND (reference sequence). The CDR3 coding sequence is TGTGCCAGTAGTATCCAGGGGGCCAATGAGCAGTTCTTC. Its protein is CASSIQGANEQFF.